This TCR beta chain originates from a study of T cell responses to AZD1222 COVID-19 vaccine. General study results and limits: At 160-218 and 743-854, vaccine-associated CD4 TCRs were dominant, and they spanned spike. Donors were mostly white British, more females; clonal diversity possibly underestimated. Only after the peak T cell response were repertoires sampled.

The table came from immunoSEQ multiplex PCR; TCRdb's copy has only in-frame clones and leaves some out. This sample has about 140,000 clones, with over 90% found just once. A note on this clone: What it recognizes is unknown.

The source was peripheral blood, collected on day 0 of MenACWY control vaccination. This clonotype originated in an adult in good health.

The CDR3 loop reads CASSEYGTDQPQHF. The CDR3, as DNA: TGTGCCAGCAGTGAATACGGGACAGATCAGCCCCAGCATTTT. V is TRBV25-1 and J is TRBJ1-5; 7 bases map to TRBD1. The germline V gene encodes CDR1 MGHDK and CDR2 SYGVNS. J gave up 5 bases and V 0 bases, and 1 base lay outside the gene matches. This CDR3 is built from 14 residues.